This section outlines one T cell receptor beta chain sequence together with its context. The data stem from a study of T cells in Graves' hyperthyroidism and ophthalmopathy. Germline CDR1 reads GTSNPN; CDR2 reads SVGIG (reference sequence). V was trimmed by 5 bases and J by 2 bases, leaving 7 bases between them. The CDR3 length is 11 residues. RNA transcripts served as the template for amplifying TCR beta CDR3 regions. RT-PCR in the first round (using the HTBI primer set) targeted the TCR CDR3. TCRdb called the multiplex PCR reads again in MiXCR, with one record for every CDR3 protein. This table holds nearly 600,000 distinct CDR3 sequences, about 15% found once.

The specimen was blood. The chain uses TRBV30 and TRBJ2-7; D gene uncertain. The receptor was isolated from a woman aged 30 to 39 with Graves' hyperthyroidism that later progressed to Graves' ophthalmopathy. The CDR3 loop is CAWPITYEQYF. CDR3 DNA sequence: TGTGCCTGGCCGATCACCTACGAGCAGTACTTC.